Sequencing of this TCR beta chain was carried out in a study of T cells expressing NK-cell markers. Per the germline V gene, CDR1 is SNHLY and CDR2 is FYNNEI. The CDR3 is 14 amino acids. The TCR beta cDNA came from 5'RACE template switching with UMIs. TCRdb re-called the 5' RACE reads and gives one entry per CDR3 protein, without DNA. The sample has about 300,000 distinct CDR3 sequences; the top ten hold roughly 4.2%. J is TRBJ2-1 and V is TRBV2. The receptor comes from a woman aged 18 to 75 in good health. The sequenced sample consisted of blood T cells: a sorted CD56 or NKG2C T cell subset, CD4+ or CD8+ T cells, or bulk PBMC T cells (not recorded which). The CDR3 reads CASQSSGSYNEQFF. Full variable domain (outside the CDR3, taken from reference TRBV2 and TRBJ2-1): EPEVTQTPSHQVTQMGQEVILRCVPISNHLYFYWYRQILGQKVEFLVSFYNNEISEKSEIFDDQFSVERPDGSNFTLKIRSTKLEDSAMYFCASQSSGSYNEQFFGPGTRLTVL.